The rows below give T cell receptor beta chains drawn from one sample of a study of beta chain features in type 1 diabetes. Clones were sequenced by immunoSEQ multiplex PCR, and TCRdb holds only the in-frame ones, with some missing. The sample lists fewer than 500,000 clones, over 11% occurring once. The sequenced material came from naive CD4+ T cells from blood. The receptor set was obtained from a man aged 25-45 years in good health. The CDR3 runs from the conserved cysteine through the conserved F or W. A D gene is named only where the DNA matches it firmly. Some rows have no size entry. The others give once, few or many, or a class for an expanded clone.

d_call: .
clone_size: .
j_call: TRBJ2-3
v_call: TRBV7-2
cdr3_aa: CASSLVVGTDTQYF
cdr3_nt: TGTGCCAGCAGCTTAGTTGTGGGGACAGATACGCAGTATTTT

d_call: TRBD1
clone_size: .
j_call: TRBJ1-2
v_call: TRBV4-1
cdr3_aa: CASSQVGTGGGYTF
cdr3_nt: TGCGCCAGCAGCCAAGTGGGGACAGGCGGCGGCTACACCTTC

d_call: .
clone_size: few
j_call: TRBJ2-3
v_call: TRBV2
cdr3_aa: CATKLTDTQYF
cdr3_nt: TGTGCCACCAAACTCACAGATACGCAGTATTTT

d_call: .
clone_size: few
j_call: TRBJ2-7
v_call: TRBV7-2
cdr3_aa: CASSLVPASEQYF
cdr3_nt: TGTGCCAGCAGCTTAGTTCCCGCGTCGGAGCAGTACTTC

d_call: TRBD1
clone_size: few
j_call: TRBJ2-7
v_call: TRBV25-1
cdr3_aa: CASSVTGTYEQYF
cdr3_nt: TGTGCCAGCAGTGTGACAGGGACGTACGAGCAGTACTTC

d_call: .
clone_size: few
j_call: TRBJ2-3
v_call: TRBV19
cdr3_aa: CATGASTDTQYF
cdr3_nt: TGTGCCACCGGGGCCTCCACAGATACGCAGTATTTT

d_call: .
clone_size: .
j_call: TRBJ1-4
v_call: TRBV6-1
cdr3_aa: CASANRARFEKLFF
cdr3_nt: TGTGCCAGCGCAAACAGGGCGAGGTTTGAAAAACTGTTTTTT

d_call: .
clone_size: .
j_call: TRBJ2-1
v_call: TRBV18
cdr3_aa: CASSPIHGNTNEQFF
cdr3_nt: TGTGCCAGCTCACCAATTCACGGTAATACGAATGAGCAGTTCTTC

d_call: .
clone_size: few
j_call: TRBJ2-3
v_call: TRBV12-5
cdr3_aa: CASGSPSAGPDTQYF
cdr3_nt: TGTGCTAGTGGTTCTCCCAGCGCCGGCCCAGATACGCAGTATTTT

d_call: .
clone_size: .
j_call: TRBJ2-5
v_call: TRBV5-1
cdr3_aa: CASSLGQPGETQYF
cdr3_nt: TGCGCCAGCAGCTTGGGACAGCCCGGGGAGACCCAGTACTTC

d_call: TRBD1
clone_size: few
j_call: TRBJ2-6
v_call: TRBV19
cdr3_aa: CASGPGQGYGANVLTF
cdr3_nt: TGTGCCAGTGGACCGGGACAGGGATATGGGGCCAACGTCCTGACTTTC

d_call: TRBD2
clone_size: .
j_call: TRBJ2-3
v_call: TRBV12-5
cdr3_aa: CASGPGLAGAGDTQYF
cdr3_nt: TGTGCTAGTGGCCCGGGACTAGCGGGAGCCGGAGATACGCAGTATTTT

d_call: .
clone_size: few
j_call: TRBJ2-5
v_call: TRBV7-8
cdr3_aa: CASSFIQETQYF
cdr3_nt: TGTGCCAGCAGCTTTATCCAGGAGACCCAGTACTTC

d_call: TRBD1
clone_size: .
j_call: TRBJ1-2
v_call: TRBV7-2
cdr3_aa: CASSPTPTGGYGYTF
cdr3_nt: TGTGCCAGCAGCCCGACCCCGACAGGGGGCTATGGCTACACCTTC

d_call: .
clone_size: .
j_call: TRBJ1-3
v_call: TRBV7-3
cdr3_aa: CASSLSRDTLPNTIYF
cdr3_nt: TGTGCCAGCAGCTTATCCCGGGATACCCTACCCAACACCATATATTTT

d_call: .
clone_size: few
j_call: TRBJ1-4
v_call: TRBV29-1
cdr3_aa: CSFGFGATREKLFF
cdr3_nt: TGCAGCTTTGGGTTTGGGGCTACGCGTGAAAAACTGTTTTTT

d_call: .
clone_size: few
j_call: TRBJ1-2
v_call: TRBV4-2
cdr3_aa: CASSRGGATLDYGYTF
cdr3_nt: TGTGCCAGCAGCCGAGGAGGGGCGACGCTAGACTATGGCTACACCTTC

d_call: TRBD2
clone_size: few
j_call: TRBJ2-3
v_call: TRBV7-2
cdr3_aa: CASSSTSGADTQYF
cdr3_nt: TGTGCCAGCAGCTCGACTAGCGGGGCAGATACGCAGTATTTT

d_call: .
clone_size: .
j_call: TRBJ2-7
v_call: TRBV7-9
cdr3_aa: CASSLESSRGYEQYF
cdr3_nt: TGTGCCAGCAGCTTAGAATCCTCGCGGGGCTACGAGCAGTACTTC

d_call: TRBD2
clone_size: .
j_call: TRBJ2-2
v_call: TRBV2
cdr3_aa: CASSKGLGNTGELFF
cdr3_nt: TGTGCCAGCAGTAAGGGACTAGGGAACACCGGGGAGCTGTTTTTT

d_call: TRBD1
clone_size: .
j_call: TRBJ1-1
v_call: TRBV9
cdr3_aa: CASSVATGSTEAFF
cdr3_nt: TGTGCCAGCAGCGTAGCGACAGGGAGCACTGAAGCTTTCTTT

d_call: .
clone_size: few
j_call: TRBJ2-2
v_call: TRBV7-9
cdr3_aa: CASSFKTRGNTGELFF
cdr3_nt: TGTGCCAGCAGCTTCAAAACCAGGGGGAACACCGGGGAGCTGTTTTTT

d_call: .
clone_size: few
j_call: TRBJ2-5
v_call: TRBV9
cdr3_aa: CASSSGLGIQEETQYF
cdr3_nt: TGTGCCAGCAGCTCAGGACTGGGCATACAGGAAGAGACCCAGTACTTC

d_call: .
clone_size: .
j_call: TRBJ2-3
v_call: TRBV6-6
cdr3_aa: CASSYNGGRSDTQYF
cdr3_nt: TGTGCCAGCAGTTACAACGGGGGGCGGTCGGATACGCAGTATTTT

d_call: .
clone_size: .
j_call: TRBJ1-5
v_call: TRBV15
cdr3_aa: CATGTGPGSNQPQHF
cdr3_nt: TGTGCCACAGGAACAGGACCCGGGAGCAATCAGCCCCAGCATTTT

d_call: .
clone_size: few
j_call: TRBJ1-2
v_call: TRBV18
cdr3_aa: CASSPQGDQFGYGYTF
cdr3_nt: TGTGCCAGCTCACCACAAGGGGACCAGTTTGGCTATGGCTACACCTTC

d_call: TRBD1
clone_size: few
j_call: TRBJ1-2
v_call: TRBV19
cdr3_aa: CASSVEQGNYGYTF
cdr3_nt: TGTGCCAGTAGTGTAGAACAGGGGAACTATGGCTACACCTTC

d_call: .
clone_size: few
j_call: TRBJ2-2
v_call: TRBV7-8
cdr3_aa: CASSPRRRGINTGELFF
cdr3_nt: TGTGCCAGCAGCCCACGGCGGCGCGGAATTAACACCGGGGAGCTGTTTTTT

d_call: TRBD1
clone_size: few
j_call: TRBJ1-6
v_call: TRBV4-3
cdr3_aa: CASSQRNAGGSPLHF
cdr3_nt: TGCGCCAGCAGCCAACGGAACGCAGGGGGTTCACCCCTCCACTTT

d_call: .
clone_size: .
j_call: TRBJ2-1
v_call: TRBV11-3
cdr3_aa: CASSPRSHRTNEQFF
cdr3_nt: TGTGCCAGCAGCCCTAGGAGCCACAGAACCAATGAGCAGTTCTTC

d_call: TRBD1
clone_size: .
j_call: TRBJ2-3
v_call: TRBV19
cdr3_aa: CASGQGADTQYF
cdr3_nt: TGTGCCAGTGGACAGGGAGCAGATACGCAGTATTTT

d_call: .
clone_size: few
j_call: TRBJ2-7
v_call: TRBV7-9
cdr3_aa: CASSPDRTETYEQYF
cdr3_nt: TGTGCCAGCAGCCCTGATCGGACAGAAACCTACGAGCAGTACTTC

d_call: TRBD1
clone_size: few
j_call: TRBJ2-7
v_call: TRBV6-6
cdr3_aa: CASRTGTVRNYEQYF
cdr3_nt: TGTGCCAGCAGAACCGGGACAGTAAGAAACTACGAGCAGTACTTC

d_call: TRBD1
clone_size: few
j_call: TRBJ1-1
v_call: TRBV6-6
cdr3_aa: CASSLRLDRGRTEAFF
cdr3_nt: TGTGCCAGCAGTCTTCGTCTTGACAGGGGGAGAACTGAAGCTTTCTTT

d_call: TRBD1
clone_size: few
j_call: TRBJ1-4
v_call: TRBV7-9
cdr3_aa: CASSRDMTDRGNEKLFF
cdr3_nt: TGTGCCAGCAGCCGAGATATGACGGACAGGGGGAATGAAAAACTGTTTTTT

d_call: TRBD1
clone_size: .
j_call: TRBJ1-4
v_call: TRBV5-4
cdr3_aa: CASSNAQGATNEKLFF
cdr3_nt: TGTGCCAGCAGCAATGCCCAGGGGGCAACTAATGAAAAACTGTTTTTT

d_call: .
clone_size: few
j_call: TRBJ2-5
v_call: TRBV5-1
cdr3_aa: CASSPRPGRQTQYF
cdr3_nt: TGCGCCAGCAGCCCTCGTCCGGGTCGACAGACCCAGTACTTC

d_call: TRBD2
clone_size: few
j_call: TRBJ2-1
v_call: TRBV2
cdr3_aa: CASSEALLRGEQFF
cdr3_nt: TGTGCCAGCAGTGAAGCGCTTCTGCGGGGGGAGCAGTTCTTC

d_call: .
clone_size: few
j_call: TRBJ2-2
v_call: TRBV7-6
cdr3_aa: CASSSESRSNTGELFF
cdr3_nt: TGTGCCAGCAGCTCGGAGAGTAGGTCGAACACCGGGGAGCTGTTTTTT

d_call: TRBD2
clone_size: .
j_call: TRBJ2-1
v_call: TRBV7-9
cdr3_aa: CASSLVRGSSYNEQFF
cdr3_nt: TGTGCCAGCAGCTTAGTGCGGGGGAGCTCCTACAATGAGCAGTTCTTC

d_call: .
clone_size: .
j_call: TRBJ2-5
v_call: TRBV5-1
cdr3_aa: CASSLGPDGETQYF
cdr3_nt: TGCGCCAGCAGCTTGGGACCCGACGGGGAGACCCAGTACTTC

d_call: TRBD2
clone_size: .
j_call: TRBJ2-5
v_call: TRBV18
cdr3_aa: CASSASVSSGTGETQYF
cdr3_nt: TGTGCCAGCTCTGCCTCGGTCTCTAGCGGGACTGGGGAGACCCAGTACTTC

d_call: .
clone_size: few
j_call: TRBJ1-3
v_call: TRBV5-4
cdr3_aa: CASSTGPPGNTIYF
cdr3_nt: TGTGCCAGCAGCACAGGGCCCCCTGGAAACACCATATATTTT

d_call: .
clone_size: .
j_call: TRBJ2-7
v_call: TRBV2
cdr3_aa: CASSVQGYEQYF
cdr3_nt: TGTGCCAGCAGCGTACAGGGCTACGAGCAGTACTTC

d_call: TRBD2
clone_size: few
j_call: TRBJ2-2
v_call: TRBV7-3
cdr3_aa: CASSKDSGVMGELFF
cdr3_nt: TGTGCCAGCAGCAAGGATAGCGGGGTGATGGGGGAGCTGTTTTTT

d_call: TRBD1
clone_size: .
j_call: TRBJ1-2
v_call: TRBV15
cdr3_aa: CATSRQDRENYGYTF
cdr3_nt: TGTGCCACCAGCAGACAAGACAGGGAAAACTATGGCTACACCTTC

d_call: .
clone_size: few
j_call: TRBJ2-1
v_call: TRBV19
cdr3_aa: CASSIHHGQYEQFF
cdr3_nt: TGTGCCAGTAGTATACACCACGGACAGTATGAGCAGTTCTTC

d_call: .
clone_size: many
j_call: TRBJ2-6
v_call: TRBV10-3
cdr3_aa: CAIRTEAGANVLTF
cdr3_nt: TGTGCCATCCGGACCGAGGCGGGGGCCAACGTCCTGACTTTC

d_call: TRBD2
clone_size: few
j_call: TRBJ2-2
v_call: TRBV14
cdr3_aa: CASSLGLALNTGELFF
cdr3_nt: TGTGCCAGCAGCCTCGGACTAGCTTTGAACACCGGGGAGCTGTTTTTT

d_call: .
clone_size: .
j_call: TRBJ1-2
v_call: TRBV30
cdr3_aa: CAWTDQNYGYTF
cdr3_nt: TGTGCCTGGACAGATCAAAACTATGGCTACACCTTC

d_call: .
clone_size: few
j_call: TRBJ2-7
v_call: TRBV11-2
cdr3_aa: CASSLDYYEQYF
cdr3_nt: TGTGCCAGCAGCTTAGACTACTACGAGCAGTACTTC

d_call: .
clone_size: .
j_call: TRBJ2-5
v_call: TRBV9
cdr3_aa: CASSVDMALETQYF
cdr3_nt: TGTGCCAGCAGCGTAGACATGGCCTTAGAGACCCAGTACTTC

d_call: .
clone_size: .
j_call: TRBJ2-1
v_call: TRBV6-1
cdr3_aa: CASSDGTSYNEQFF
cdr3_nt: TGTGCCAGCAGTGACGGCACCTCCTACAATGAGCAGTTCTTC

d_call: .
clone_size: few
j_call: TRBJ2-3
v_call: TRBV9
cdr3_aa: CASSVGGFTTDTQYF
cdr3_nt: TGTGCCAGCAGCGTTGGGGGGTTCACCACAGATACGCAGTATTTT

d_call: .
clone_size: .
j_call: TRBJ2-5
v_call: TRBV18
cdr3_aa: CASSPKSRDTSYF
cdr3_nt: TGTGCCAGCTCTCCCAAGTCCCGGGACACCTCCTACTTC

d_call: .
clone_size: few
j_call: TRBJ2-2
v_call: TRBV9
cdr3_aa: CASSVAAANTGELFF
cdr3_nt: TGTGCCAGCAGCGTGGCGGCAGCGAACACCGGGGAGCTGTTTTTT

d_call: .
clone_size: few
j_call: TRBJ1-4
v_call: TRBV2
cdr3_aa: CAGRRGGATNEKLFF
cdr3_nt: TGTGCCGGCCGTAGGGGGGGCGCAACTAATGAAAAACTGTTTTTT

d_call: .
clone_size: few
j_call: TRBJ2-5
v_call: TRBV7-3
cdr3_aa: CASSLWSQETQYF
cdr3_nt: TGTGCCAGCAGCTTATGGTCCCAAGAGACCCAGTACTTC

d_call: TRBD2
clone_size: .
j_call: TRBJ2-1
v_call: TRBV29-1
cdr3_aa: CSVTPIRSGLAGGSYNEQFF
cdr3_nt: TGCAGCGTAACACCTATAAGGAGTGGACTAGCGGGAGGGTCCTACAATGAGCAGTTCTTC